This is a list of T cell receptor beta chains from one sample in a study of shared clonotypes between healthy human individuals. Sequencing used immunoSEQ multiplex PCR; TCRdb keeps in-frame clones, though not all of them. This sample yields more than 1,200,000 clones, of which approximately 98.5% are seen a single time; about 0.4% belongs to the top ten. The sequencing sample was made of naive CD4+ T cells sorted from blood. The receptors come from a man in his thirties or forties in good health. Each CDR3 is given with its conserved first and last residue. A D gene is named only where the DNA matches it firmly. Not every row has a clone size; where given, it reads once, few, many or a size class.

j_call: TRBJ1-1
clone_size: .
v_call: TRBV21-1
d_call: .
cdr3_nt: TGTGCCAGAAAAGACAGGGAAGGTCCTGAAGCTTTCTTT
cdr3_aa: CARKDREGPEAFF

j_call: TRBJ1-1
clone_size: .
v_call: TRBV10-3
d_call: .
cdr3_nt: TGTGCCATCAGTGTCAAGGAAATGAACACTGAAGCTTTCTTT
cdr3_aa: CAISVKEMNTEAFF

j_call: TRBJ1-5
clone_size: .
v_call: TRBV21-1
d_call: .
cdr3_nt: TGTGCCAGCAGCCTTTTTTTGAGACACAGATTTCCTGATCAGCCCCAGCATTTT
cdr3_aa: CASSLFLRHRFPDQPQHF

j_call: TRBJ2-3
clone_size: once
v_call: TRBV19
d_call: TRBD1
cdr3_nt: TGTGCCAGTAGTATAGGAGGGGGCCGTGCGGATACGCAGTATTTT
cdr3_aa: CASSIGGGRADTQYF

j_call: TRBJ1-1
clone_size: .
v_call: TRBV6-5
d_call: .
cdr3_nt: TGTGCCAGCAGTCTCAACGGCCCGGGAGGGACTGAAGCTTTCTTT
cdr3_aa: CASSLNGPGGTEAFF

j_call: TRBJ1-2
clone_size: .
v_call: TRBV27
d_call: .
cdr3_nt: TGTGCCAGCAGTTTCTGGGCAGGGGCAATAGGGAGCTACACCTTC
cdr3_aa: CASSFWAGAIGSYTF

j_call: TRBJ1-2
clone_size: once
v_call: TRBV10-3
d_call: .
cdr3_nt: TGTGCCATCAGTGAAGGGGAGGACTATGGCTACACCTTC
cdr3_aa: CAISEGEDYGYTF

j_call: TRBJ2-7
clone_size: .
v_call: TRBV28
d_call: .
cdr3_nt: TGTGCCAGCAGTCCATCCGGGACGGCCCCGCCGCACTTC
cdr3_aa: CASSPSGTAPPHF

j_call: TRBJ2-7
clone_size: .
v_call: TRBV18
d_call: .
cdr3_nt: TGTGCCAGCTCACCAGGCCTAGCCAGCTACGAGCAGTACTTC
cdr3_aa: CASSPGLASYEQYF

j_call: TRBJ2-7
clone_size: .
v_call: TRBV28
d_call: TRBD1
cdr3_nt: TGTGCCAGCAGGACTCCCGTTCTCGGGGACAGTTCCTACGAGCAGTACTTC
cdr3_aa: CASRTPVLGDSSYEQYF

j_call: TRBJ2-1
clone_size: .
v_call: TRBV25-1
d_call: .
cdr3_nt: TGTGCCAGCAGTGAAAACGGGGTCGAGCAGTTCTTC
cdr3_aa: CASSENGVEQFF

j_call: TRBJ2-3
clone_size: .
v_call: TRBV9
d_call: .
cdr3_nt: TGTGCCAGCAGCGCCGGCTCGGGGAGCACAGATACGCAGTATTTT
cdr3_aa: CASSAGSGSTDTQYF

j_call: TRBJ2-2
clone_size: .
v_call: TRBV30
d_call: TRBD1
cdr3_nt: TGTGCCTGGAGCCCCCAGGGGGCGGTCACCGGGGAGCTGTTTTTT
cdr3_aa: CAWSPQGAVTGELFF

j_call: TRBJ2-7
clone_size: .
v_call: TRBV5-1
d_call: TRBD2
cdr3_nt: TGCGCCAGCAGCTTGACGCTCATAGCGGGAGGACTAACCTACGAGCAGTACTTC
cdr3_aa: CASSLTLIAGGLTYEQYF

j_call: TRBJ2-1
clone_size: .
v_call: TRBV15
d_call: .
cdr3_nt: TGTGCCACCAGCAGAGATCCCCCCATCGGTTCCTACAATGAGCAGTTCTTC
cdr3_aa: CATSRDPPIGSYNEQFF

j_call: TRBJ2-7
clone_size: .
v_call: TRBV5-1
d_call: .
cdr3_nt: TGCGCCAGCAGCCTCGACGCCAGGGTGGGACCCTACGAGCAGTACTTC
cdr3_aa: CASSLDARVGPYEQYF

j_call: TRBJ2-1
clone_size: .
v_call: TRBV30
d_call: .
cdr3_nt: TGTGCCTGGAGTGTATGGGACGTTTCCTTCTTC
cdr3_aa: CAWSVWDVSFF

j_call: TRBJ2-5
clone_size: .
v_call: TRBV6-5
d_call: .
cdr3_nt: TGTGCCAGCAGCGCGACTAGGCAAGAGACCCAGTACTTC
cdr3_aa: CASSATRQETQYF

j_call: TRBJ2-7
clone_size: .
v_call: TRBV5-4
d_call: .
cdr3_nt: TGTGCCAGCAGCTTGCGAACCAACTACGAGCAGTACTTC
cdr3_aa: CASSLRTNYEQYF

j_call: TRBJ2-5
clone_size: .
v_call: TRBV5-1
d_call: .
cdr3_nt: TGCGCCAGCAGCTTTGTCAGTTTTCAGGAGACCCAGTACTTC
cdr3_aa: CASSFVSFQETQYF

j_call: TRBJ2-1
clone_size: .
v_call: TRBV5-1
d_call: .
cdr3_nt: TGCGCCAGCAGCTATGTACGGAAGAGCTCCTACAATGAGCAGTTCTTC
cdr3_aa: CASSYVRKSSYNEQFF

j_call: TRBJ1-1
clone_size: .
v_call: TRBV30
d_call: .
cdr3_nt: TGTGCCGGAACAATTGACACGTATGAAGCTTTCTTT
cdr3_aa: CAGTIDTYEAFF

j_call: TRBJ1-5
clone_size: .
v_call: TRBV28
d_call: .
cdr3_nt: TGTGCCAGCAGTTTACCCTATCAGCCCCAGCATTTT
cdr3_aa: CASSLPYQPQHF

j_call: TRBJ1-5
clone_size: .
v_call: TRBV7-8
d_call: TRBD1
cdr3_nt: TGTGCCAGCAGCTTCCACCGGGACAGGGGGCGCGGGCCCCAGCATTTT
cdr3_aa: CASSFHRDRGRGPQHF

j_call: TRBJ1-2
clone_size: .
v_call: TRBV6-5
d_call: .
cdr3_nt: TGTGCCAGCAGGGGGGTTAACTATGGCTACACCTTC
cdr3_aa: CASRGVNYGYTF

j_call: TRBJ2-7
clone_size: .
v_call: TRBV15
d_call: .
cdr3_nt: TGTGCCACCAAGCTAGATGTAGGGTCCTACGAGCAGTACTTC
cdr3_aa: CATKLDVGSYEQYF